The 28 T cell receptor beta chains below were found in one sample sequenced in a study of T-cell reconstitution after alpha-beta-depleted transplantation in children. The TCRbeta library incorporated unique molecular identifiers. TCRdb re-called the PCR reads through MiXCR, storing one row per CDR3 protein. Of about 610,000 distinct CDR3 sequences detected, roughly a tenth appear once; the ten largest clones hold roughly 4%. This specimen was PBMCs from the stem cell graft donor, taken from the stem cell graft. Receptors originate from a human donor who donated a stem cell graft to a child with acute myeloid leukemia.

This clonotype showed up just a few times. V is TRBV5-1 and J is TRBJ2-7; D is unclear. Germline V CDR1 and CDR2: SGHRS, YFSETQ. Trimming removed 4 bases from V and 0 bases from J, with 14 bases in between. The CDR3 extends over 15 amino acids. CDR3 nucleotide sequence: TGCGCCAGCAGCGCGAGGAGCGACCACTCCTACGAGCAGTACTTC. Translating it yields CASSARSDHSYEQYF.

This clonotype showed up many times. The chain links TRBV20-1 to TRBJ2-7; TRBD1 matches at 9 bases. Germline V CDR1 and CDR2: DFQATT, SNEGSKA (reference sequence). With 2 bases clipped from V and 7 bases from J, the junction kept 6 bases outside the gene matches. CDR3 length: 13 residues. This CDR3 is CSARLQGAGEQYF. The DNA for the CDR3 is TGCAGTGCTAGACTACAGGGGGCAGGTGAGCAGTACTTC.

There are many counts of this clonotype. The V gene is TRBV20-1, the J gene TRBJ1-1; TRBD1 aligns across 7 bases. The J segment lost 10 bases and the V segment lost 2 bases, leaving 19 bases of the junction unmatched. CDR3 length: 16 residues. Germline lookup yields CDR1 DFQATT and CDR2 SNEGSKA (reference sequence). The DNA of the CDR3 is TGCAGTGCTAGACCACGCAGGGGGGCATCAATTTCGGGAGCTTTCTTT. It codes for CSARPRRGASISGAFF.

The table lists this clonotype with a few counts. The V call is TRBV29-1, the J call TRBJ2-7, with D perhaps assigned TRBD1 or TRBD2 (5 bases each). V lost 3 bases and J lost 7, with 13 bases in between. CDR3 size: 12 residues. The germline CDR1 and CDR2 sequences are SQVTM and ANQGSEA. CDR3 sequence: CSVEDFPGEQYF. The DNA of the CDR3 is TGCAGCGTTGAGGACTTTCCAGGGGAGCAGTACTTC.

CDR3 DNA: TGTGCCAGCAGGGGGCTACCGAACACCGGGGAGCTGTTTTTT. Its translation is CASRGLPNTGELFF. The chain couples TRBV12-3 or TRBV12-4 to TRBJ2-2; D may be TRBD1 (5 bases). This CDR3 contains 14 residues. The V end lost 6 bases, the J end lost 0 bases, and 8 bases lay between the germline ends.

This chain uses TRBV6-5 with TRBJ1-6, with D tentatively TRBD1 (6 bases). Trimming took off 0 bases at V and 0 bases at J, with 12 bases between the two ends. This CDR3 comprises 18 residues. Germline V gene data show CDR1 as MNHEY and CDR2 as SVGAGI. DNA for the CDR3: TGTGCCAGCAGTTACTCGATCCAGGGGAGCTCCTATAATTCACCCCTCCACTTT. Its translation is CASSYSIQGSSYNSPLHF.

This clonotype was observed a few times. The chain is built from TRBV7-2 and TRBJ2-1; 12 bases line up with TRBD2. Germline V gene sequence: CDR1 SGHTA, CDR2 FQGNSA. This CDR3 spans 15 amino acids. V trimming: 7 bases; J trimming: 8 bases; junction bases outside the gene matches: 9. The CDR3 nucleotides read TGTGCCAGCAAACCGCTAGCGGGAGGGCCAGATGAGCAGTTCTTC. The encoded protein is CASKPLAGGPDEQFF.

The genes are TRBV5-1 and TRBJ2-7, with 7 bases lining up with TRBD2. Germline V gives CDR1 SGHRS, CDR2 YFSETQ. The J segment lost 3 bases and the V segment lost 5 bases, leaving 8 bases of the junction unmatched. There are 14 residues in the CDR3. DNA of the CDR3: TGCGCCAGCAGGTTCACCAGCGGGGTCTACGAGCAGTACTTC. Translated: CASRFTSGVYEQYF. Variable domain in full (rest from reference TRBV5-1 and TRBJ2-7): KAGVTQTPRYLIKTRGQQVTLSCSPISGHRSVSWYQQTPGQGLQFLFEYFSETQRNKGNFPGRFSGRQFSNSRSEMNVSTLELGDSALYLCASRFTSGVYEQYFGPGTRLTVT.

A few counts support this clonotype. The chain has TRBV5-6 and TRBJ2-1; D not certain. The V gene's germline CDR1 is SGHDT and CDR2 YYEEEE. The CDR3 runs to 15 residues. V lost 0 bases and J lost 2, with 9 bases in between. The CDR3, as DNA: TGTGCCAGCAGCTTGGGTTCAAGAACCTACAATGAGCAGTTCTTC. Amino acids: CASSLGSRTYNEQFF.

This clonotype was found a few times. The chain's CDR3 is CASSVAPGGAWGNSPLHF. DNA of the CDR3: TGTGCCAGCAGCGTAGCTCCGGGGGGCGCCTGGGGTAATTCACCCCTCCACTTT. The chain joins TRBV9 to TRBJ1-6; perhaps TRBD1 as D (6 bases). The CDR3 has 18 amino acids. Germline CDR1 is SGDLS and CDR2 is YYNGEE. Trimming left V 0 bases short and J 6 bases short, with 19 bases between.

This clonotype was seen only once. The chain combines TRBV19 with TRBJ2-1, with 8 bases aligning to TRBD1. Trimming at V came to 4 bases and at J to 4 bases, leaving 6 bases not matched to a gene. This CDR3 is 15 amino acids long. Germline V gives CDR1 LNHDA, CDR2 SQIVND (reference sequence). In DNA form, the CDR3 reads TGTGCCAGTAGTACGACAGGGGTCGGGTACAATGAGCAGTTCTTC. Protein product: CASSTTGVGYNEQFF.

The V gene is TRBV7-2, the J gene TRBJ2-7; 11 positions match TRBD2. The CDR3 is 17 residues long. After removal of 7 bases from V and 4 bases from J, the junction contained 15 bases not matched to a gene. Germline assignment: CDR1 SGHTA and CDR2 FQGNSA. The CDR3 sequence: CASTRGSSGRQVYEQYF. The CDR3 nucleotides are TGTGCCAGCACTAGGGGTTCTAGCGGGAGGCAGGTGTACGAGCAGTACTTC.

The rearrangement joins TRBV28 to TRBJ1-1; 7 bases agree with TRBD1. J gave up 1 base and V 6 bases, and 5 bases lay outside the gene matches. The CDR3 spans 14 residues. Germline CDR1 is MDHEN and CDR2 is SYDVKM. CDR3 amino acids: CASRPGQENTEAFF. The CDR3 DNA reads TGTGCCAGCAGGCCCGGACAGGAGAACACTGAAGCTTTCTTT. Using reference TRBV28 and TRBJ1-1 for the parts outside the CDR3, the full variable domain is DVKVTQSSRYLVKRTGEKVFLECVQDMDHENMFWYRQDPGLGLRLIYFSYDVKMKEKGDIPEGYSVSREKKERFSLILESASTNQTSMYLCASRPGQENTEAFFGQGTRLTVV.

This clonotype was seen only a few times. V and J are TRBV7-2 and TRBJ2-1; D gene uncertain. Germline loops: CDR1 SGHTA, CDR2 FQGNSA. This CDR3 contains 13 residues. Between the trimmed V and J ends, which lost 5 bases and 8 bases, there was a span of 13 bases. In DNA, the CDR3 is TGTGCCAGCAGCCCCCATTTGTTGGATGAGCAGTTCTTC. It encodes CASSPHLLDEQFF.

The V call is TRBV12-3 or TRBV12-4, the J call TRBJ2-1; D is unresolved. The CDR3 is 13 amino acids. CDR3 in DNA: TGTGCGACCTCTACCGACTCCTACAATGAGCAGTTCTTC. Its protein is CATSTDSYNEQFF.

The chain couples TRBV20-1 to TRBJ1-5; 8 bases agree with TRBD1. This CDR3 is 14 amino acids long. Trimming took 6 bases from V and 2 from J; bases not matched to a gene: 6. Germline assignment: CDR1 DFQATT and CDR2 SNEGSKA (reference sequence). DNA of the CDR3: TGCAGTGCCAAGGACAGGGTAGGCAATCAGCCCCAGCATTTT. Translating gives CSAKDRVGNQPQHF.

The V and J genes are TRBV4-3 and TRBJ2-7; D assignment may be TRBD1 or TRBD2 (5 bases each). Germline assignment: CDR1 LGHNA and CDR2 YSLEER. The CDR3 runs to 15 residues. Trimming took 4 bases from V and 3 from J, leaving 16 bases between them. The CDR3 here is CASSPFVGGGYEQYF. CDR3 bases: TGCGCCAGCAGCCCCTTTGTAGGTGGGGGCTACGAGCAGTACTTC.

This clonotype was picked up a small number of times. V gene TRBV19 combines with J gene TRBJ2-1, with D perhaps TRBD1 (6 bases). From germline, CDR1 is LNHDA and CDR2 SQIVND (reference sequence). The CDR3 runs 13 residues. V lost 5 bases, J lost 9 bases, and 14 bases lay in between. The CDR3 nucleotides are TGTGCCAGTAGTGTCTCGAGAGGGGGTGAGCAGTTCTTC. Amino acids: CASSVSRGGEQFF.

The rearrangement joins TRBV7-2 to TRBJ2-2; D gene unclear. CDR3 length: 15 residues. The V end lost 7 bases, the J end lost 3 bases, and 15 bases lay between the germline ends. Germline values: CDR1 SGHTA, CDR2 FQGNSA. DNA of the CDR3: TGTGCCAGCACCTACCTTGGACCATACACCGGGGAGCTGTTTTTT. It yields the protein CASTYLGPYTGELFF.

This clonotype has more than one count but fewer than ten. The gene calls are TRBV7-8 and TRBJ2-2; 8 nucleotides match TRBD2. Per the germline V gene, CDR1 is SGHVS and CDR2 is FQNEAQ. The CDR3 consists of 16 residues. V was clipped by 4 bases and J by 6 bases; unmatched bases: 10. The CDR3 loop is CASSSRLPGGAGELFF. CDR3 nucleotide sequence: TGTGCCAGCAGCTCCCGTCTCCCGGGAGGGGCCGGGGAGCTGTTTTTT.

This clonotype was counted many times. The chain uses TRBV7-2 and TRBJ2-2, with 9 bases aligning to TRBD2. Germline CDR1 SGHTA, CDR2 FQGNSA. The CDR3 sequence is 13 residues long. V lost 11 bases and J lost 4; bases outside the gene matches: 5. In DNA, the CDR3 is TGTGCCTTTCGACTAGCGGCCACCGGGGAGCTGTTTTTT. This gives the protein CAFRLAATGELFF.

This clonotype has at least ten counts. V gene TRBV24-1 combines with J gene TRBJ1-3; TRBD1 matches at 7 bases. The CDR3 contains 13 residues. Looked up from germline, CDR1 is KGHDR and CDR2 is SFDVKD. With 7 bases clipped from V and 3 bases from J, the junction kept 2 bases outside the gene matches. CDR3 in amino acids: CATRGQDGNTIYF. In DNA form, the CDR3 reads TGTGCCACCAGAGGACAGGATGGAAACACCATATATTTT.

The rearrangement links TRBV12-3 or TRBV12-4 to TRBJ2-1; no clear D. The V end lost 6 bases, the J end lost 4 bases, and 10 bases lay between the germline ends. CDR3 length equals 13 residues. The CDR3 DNA follows: TGTGCCAGCAGCCCCCCTCCTTACAATGAGCAGTTCTTC. Translation: CASSPPPYNEQFF.

There are a few counts of this clonotype. The gene calls are TRBV7-2 and TRBJ1-4; 7 nucleotides match TRBD1. CDR1 and CDR2 (germline): SGHTA, FQGNSA. The V segment lost 2 bases and the J segment 8 bases; nucleotides outside the gene matches: 5. The CDR3 is 14 residues long. CDR3 amino acids: CASSLQRGREKLFF. CDR3 in DNA: TGTGCCAGCAGCTTACAAAGGGGGCGCGAAAAACTGTTTTTT. The complete variable domain, with remaining parts taken from reference TRBV7-2 and TRBJ1-4, reads GAGVSQSPSNKVTEKGKDVELRCDPISGHTALYWYRQSLGQGLEFLIYFQGNSAPDKSGLPSDRFSAERTGGSVSTLTIQRTQQEDSAVYLCASSLQRGREKLFFGSGTQLSVL.

This clonotype was found many times. The rearrangement links TRBV20-1 to TRBJ2-7; D unresolved. V lost 6 bases and J 7 bases, leaving 16 bases between the germline ends. Germline-derived CDR1 and CDR2 are DFQATT and SNEGSKA (reference sequence). The CDR3 has 12 amino acids. The CDR3 here is CSAKGPPAEQYF. The CDR3 DNA reads as TGCAGTGCCAAAGGGCCTCCCGCTGAGCAGTACTTC.

The chain employs TRBV18 and TRBJ1-1; 8 positions agree with TRBD1. Per germline, CDR1 KGHSH and CDR2 LQKENI. J lost 4 bases, V lost 8 bases, and 6 bases had no gene match. The CDR3 has 13 residues. The CDR3 DNA sequence: TGTGCCAGCACCTTTACAGGGGGCACTGAAGCTTTCTTT. Its translation is CASTFTGGTEAFF.

The chain has TRBV6-5 and TRBJ2-7, with 9 bases lining up with TRBD2. The junction had 15 bases not matched to a gene; V was cut back by 6 bases and J by 0 bases. CDR3 length: 18 residues. CDR1 and CDR2 (germline): MNHEY, SVGAGI. CDR3 in DNA: TGTGCCAGCAGCCGACGGGGCGGGAGGGCCGAAATCTCCTACGAGCAGTACTTC. Encoded protein: CASSRRGGRAEISYEQYF.

This clonotype was seen repeatedly, ten times or more. J is TRBJ2-2 and V is TRBV4-3; TRBD1 matches 10 bases. The CDR3 has 16 residues. Germline V gene sequence: CDR1 LGHNA, CDR2 YSLEER. Germline trimming cut 6 bases from V and 0 bases from J; bases unmatched to any gene: 4. CDR3 sequence: CASSLGTGANTGELFF. The CDR3 nucleotides are TGCGCCAGCAGTCTTGGGACAGGGGCGAACACCGGGGAGCTGTTTTTT.